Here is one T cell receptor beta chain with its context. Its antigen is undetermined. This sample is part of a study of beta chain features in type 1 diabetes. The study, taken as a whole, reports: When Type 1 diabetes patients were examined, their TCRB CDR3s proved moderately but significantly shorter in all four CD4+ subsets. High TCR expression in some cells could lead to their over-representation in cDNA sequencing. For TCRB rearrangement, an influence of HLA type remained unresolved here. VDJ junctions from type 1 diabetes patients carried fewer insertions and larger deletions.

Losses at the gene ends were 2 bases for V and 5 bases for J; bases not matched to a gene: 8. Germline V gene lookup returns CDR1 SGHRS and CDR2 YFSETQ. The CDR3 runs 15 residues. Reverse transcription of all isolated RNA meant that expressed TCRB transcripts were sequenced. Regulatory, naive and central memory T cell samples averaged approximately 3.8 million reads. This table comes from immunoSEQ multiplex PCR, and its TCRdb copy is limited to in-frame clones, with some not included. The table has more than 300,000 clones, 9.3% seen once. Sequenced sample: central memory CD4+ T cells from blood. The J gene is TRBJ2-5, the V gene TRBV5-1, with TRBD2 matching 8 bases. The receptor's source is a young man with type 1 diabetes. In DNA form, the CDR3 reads TGCGCCAGCAGCTTAGACCTAGCGGGCGGGGAGACCCAGTACTTC. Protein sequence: CASSLDLAGGETQYF.